These 9 T cell receptor beta chains originate from one sample sequenced in a study of cytomegalovirus exposure and HLA in healthy donors (TCRdb year 2017). The protocol used for the library was the immunoSEQ multiplex PCR assay. A mixture of 60 forward primers for TCR Vbeta segments and 13 reverse primers for TCR Jbeta segments was used in the multiplex PCR. The source is immuneACCESS, and TCRdb retained only in-frame sequences with V and J called. Part of the clones is not carried over; for the studies checked, unresolved V genes explain less than half of this, and the remainder is unexplained. Within this sample are under 200,000 clones, with approximately 71% of them counted one time only. In total, the top ten clones hold roughly 5% of the sample. The sample taken for sequencing was PBMCs. These receptor sequences come from a male donor in good health and CMV-seronegative.

The chain carries TRBV6-5 and TRBJ1-2, with D tentatively TRBD1 (6 bases). Germline lookup yields CDR1 MNHEY and CDR2 SVGAGI. V lost 0 bases and J lost 6, with 11 bases in between. The CDR3 is 14 residues long. The DNA of the CDR3 is TGTGCCAGCAGTTACTCGCCGGGACAAAATGGCTACACCTTC. It encodes CASSYSPGQNGYTF.

The rearrangement links TRBV6-6 to TRBJ2-1, with 9 bases that match TRBD2. The CDR3 totals 15 residues. Germline V gives CDR1 MNHNY, CDR2 SVGAGI (reference sequence). J was trimmed by 6 bases and V by 8 bases; bases with no gene match: 11. CDR3 sequence reads: CASEGRGGLGNEQFF. For the CDR3, the DNA is TGTGCCAGCGAGGGGCGGGGGGGCCTTGGCAATGAGCAGTTCTTC.

The gene calls are TRBV5-6 and TRBJ2-4; 7 bases map to TRBD1. The CDR3 has 16 residues. V trimming: 0 bases; J trimming: 6 bases; junction bases outside the gene matches: 9. CDR1 is SGHDT and CDR2 is YYEEEE in the germline V gene. CDR3 sequence: CASSLVGEGGGNIQYF. In nucleotides, the CDR3 is TGTGCCAGCAGCTTGGTAGGGGAAGGGGGCGGAAACATTCAGTACTTC.

The genes are TRBV7-3 and TRBJ1-1, with TRBD1 identical over 8 bases. Germline CDR1 is SGHTA and CDR2 is FQGTGA. The CDR3 sequence is 16 residues long. The J segment lost 2 bases and the V segment lost 2 bases, leaving 7 bases of the junction unmatched. The CDR3 is CASSLGPGGRNTEAFF. The CDR3 coding sequence is TGTGCCAGCAGCTTAGGTCCAGGGGGCAGAAACACTGAAGCTTTCTTT.

This rearrangement joins TRBV13 to TRBJ2-1; D ambiguous. Between the trimmed V and J ends, which lost 5 bases and 0 bases, there was a span of 8 bases. The CDR3 length is 14 residues. Germline lookup yields CDR1 PRHDT and CDR2 FYEKMQ (reference sequence). The CDR3 DNA is TGTGCCAGCAGCACAGAGAGCTCCTACAATGAGCAGTTCTTC. Translation gives CASSTESSYNEQFF.

This clone was picked up a small number of times. The chain employs TRBV27 and TRBJ2-3; D is undetermined. V lost 2 bases, J lost 8 bases, and 5 bases lay in between. The germline CDR1 and CDR2 sequences are MNHEY and SMNVEV (reference sequence). The CDR3 has 11 amino acids. The CDR3 DNA reads TGTGCCAGCAGTTTAGGTAGTACGCAGTATTTT. Amino acids: CASSLGSTQYF.

This chain connects TRBV13 to TRBJ1-1, with 7 positions matching TRBD1. Germline trimming cut 6 bases from V and 5 bases from J; bases unmatched to any gene: 3. CDR3 size: 12 residues. Germline values: CDR1 PRHDT, CDR2 FYEKMQ (reference sequence). This CDR3 is CASSQQGTEAFF. The CDR3 DNA reads TGTGCCAGCAGTCAACAGGGGACTGAAGCTTTCTTT.

The gene calls are TRBV10-3 and TRBJ1-1; TRBD1 is a possible D gene (6 bases). CDR3 length: 14 residues. Germline CDR1 and CDR2: ENHRY and SYGVKD. The V end was cut by 0 bases, the J end by 11 bases, with 16 bases between. CDR3 protein: CAISESELIGQAFF. CDR3 coding DNA: TGTGCCATCAGTGAGTCCGAGTTGATAGGACAGGCTTTCTTT.

This chain links TRBV6-1 with TRBJ1-5, with a possible D match to TRBD1 (5 bases). The germline V gene encodes CDR1 MNHNS and CDR2 SASEGT. Trimming shortened V by 3 bases and J by 2 bases, and 14 bases separated the two germline ends. The CDR3 contains 16 residues. DNA of the CDR3: TGTGCCAGCAGTGACAGGCGCCCGGGGGGCAATCAGCCCCAGCATTTT. Its protein product is CASSDRRPGGNQPQHF.